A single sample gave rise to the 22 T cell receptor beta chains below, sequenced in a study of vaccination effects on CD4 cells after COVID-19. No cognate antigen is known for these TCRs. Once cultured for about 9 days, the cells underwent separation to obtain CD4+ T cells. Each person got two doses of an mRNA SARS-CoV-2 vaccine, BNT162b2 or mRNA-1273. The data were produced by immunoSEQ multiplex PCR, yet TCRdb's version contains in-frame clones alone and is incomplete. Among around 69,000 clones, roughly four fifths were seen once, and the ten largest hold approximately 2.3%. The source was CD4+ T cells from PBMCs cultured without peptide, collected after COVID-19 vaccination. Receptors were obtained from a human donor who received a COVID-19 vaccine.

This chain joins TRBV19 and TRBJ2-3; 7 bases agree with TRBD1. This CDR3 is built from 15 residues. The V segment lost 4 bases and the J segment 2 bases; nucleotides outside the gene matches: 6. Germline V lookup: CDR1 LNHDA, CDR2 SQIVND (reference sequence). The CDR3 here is CASSNPGTATDTQYF. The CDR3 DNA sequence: TGTGCCAGTAGTAACCCCGGGACAGCCACAGATACGCAGTATTTT. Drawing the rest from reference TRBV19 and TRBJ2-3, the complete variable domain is DGGITQSPKYLFRKEGQNVTLSCEQNLNHDAMYWYRQDPGQGLRLIYYSQIVNDFQKGDIAEGYSVSREKKESFPLTVTSAQKNPTAFYLCASSNPGTATDTQYFGPGTRLTVL.

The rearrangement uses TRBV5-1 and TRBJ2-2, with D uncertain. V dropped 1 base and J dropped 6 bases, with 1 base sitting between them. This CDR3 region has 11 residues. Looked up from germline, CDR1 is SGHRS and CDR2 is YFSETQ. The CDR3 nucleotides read TGCGCCAGCAGCTTGTCCGGGGAGCTGTTTTTT. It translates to CASSLSGELFF. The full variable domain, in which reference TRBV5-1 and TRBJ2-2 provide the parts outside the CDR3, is KAGVTQTPRYLIKTRGQQVTLSCSPISGHRSVSWYQQTPGQGLQFLFEYFSETQRNKGNFPGRFSGRQFSNSRSEMNVSTLELGDSALYLCASSLSGELFFGEGSRLTVL.

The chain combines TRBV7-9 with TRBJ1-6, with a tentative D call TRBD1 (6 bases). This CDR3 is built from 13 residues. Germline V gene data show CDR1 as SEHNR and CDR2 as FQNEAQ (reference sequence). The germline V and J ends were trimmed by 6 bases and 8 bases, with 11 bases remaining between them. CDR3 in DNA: TGTGCCAGCAGACAAACAGGGTATTCACCCCTCCACTTT. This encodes CASRQTGYSPLHF.

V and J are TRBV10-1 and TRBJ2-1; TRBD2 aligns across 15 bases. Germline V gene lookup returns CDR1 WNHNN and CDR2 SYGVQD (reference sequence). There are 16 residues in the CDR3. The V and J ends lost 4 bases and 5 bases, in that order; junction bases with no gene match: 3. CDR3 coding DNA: TGCGCCAGCAGTGCGGGACTAGCGGGGGGAGACAATGAGCAGTTCTTC. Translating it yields CASSAGLAGGDNEQFF.

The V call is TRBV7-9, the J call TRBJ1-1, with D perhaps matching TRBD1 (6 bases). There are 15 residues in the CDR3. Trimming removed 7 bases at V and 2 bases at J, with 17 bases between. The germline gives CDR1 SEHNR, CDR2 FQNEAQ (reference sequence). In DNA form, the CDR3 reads TGTGCCAGCACCAAAGGGGGACGGGGAAACACTGAAGCTTTCTTT. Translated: CASTKGGRGNTEAFF.

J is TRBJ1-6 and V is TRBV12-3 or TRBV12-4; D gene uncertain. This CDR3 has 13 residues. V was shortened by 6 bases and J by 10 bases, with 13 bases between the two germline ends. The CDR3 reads CASSPFGVSPLHF. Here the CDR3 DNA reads TGTGCCAGCAGCCCCTTCGGGGTGTCACCCCTCCACTTT.

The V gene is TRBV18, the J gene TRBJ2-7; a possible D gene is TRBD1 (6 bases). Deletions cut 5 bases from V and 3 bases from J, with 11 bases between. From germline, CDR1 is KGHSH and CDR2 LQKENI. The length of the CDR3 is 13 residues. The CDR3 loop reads CASSARQVYEQYV. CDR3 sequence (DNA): TGTGCCAGCTCAGCTAGACAGGTCTACGAGCAGTACGTC.

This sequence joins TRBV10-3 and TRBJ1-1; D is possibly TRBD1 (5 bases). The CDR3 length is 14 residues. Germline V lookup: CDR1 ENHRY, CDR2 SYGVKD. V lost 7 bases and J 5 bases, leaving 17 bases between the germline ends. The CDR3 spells CAITLKLGETEAFF. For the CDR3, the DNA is TGTGCCATCACGCTGAAGTTGGGGGAAACTGAAGCTTTCTTT.

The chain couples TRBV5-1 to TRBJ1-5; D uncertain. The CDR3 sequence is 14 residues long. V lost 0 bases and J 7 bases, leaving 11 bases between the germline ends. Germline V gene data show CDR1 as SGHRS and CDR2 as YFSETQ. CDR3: CASSLGLGGQPQHF. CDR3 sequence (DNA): TGCGCCAGCAGCTTGGGTCTAGGAGGCCAGCCCCAGCATTTT.

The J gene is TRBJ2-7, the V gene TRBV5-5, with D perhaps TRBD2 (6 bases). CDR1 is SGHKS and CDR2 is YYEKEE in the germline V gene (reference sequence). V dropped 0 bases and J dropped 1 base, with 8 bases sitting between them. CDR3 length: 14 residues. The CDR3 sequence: CASSLERASYEQYV. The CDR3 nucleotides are TGTGCCAGCAGCTTGGAGCGGGCGTCCTACGAGCAGTACGTC.

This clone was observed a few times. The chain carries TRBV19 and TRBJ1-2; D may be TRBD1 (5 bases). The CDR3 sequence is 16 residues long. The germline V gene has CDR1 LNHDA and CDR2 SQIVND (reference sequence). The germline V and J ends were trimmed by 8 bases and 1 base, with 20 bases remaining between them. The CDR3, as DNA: TGTGCCAGTCAGTCCCGGGACGGAAAGGGTAACTATGGCTACACCTTC. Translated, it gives CASQSRDGKGNYGYTF.

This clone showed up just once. The CDR3 nucleotides read TGTGCCAGCAGCTCAGGGGGGCTCCTCTATACGCAGTATTTT. Translation: CASSSGGLLYTQYF. The chain couples TRBV11-3 to TRBJ2-3; TRBD1 is a possible D gene (7 bases). V lost 4 bases to trimming and J lost 7 bases, with 15 bases between them. This CDR3 region has 14 residues. The germline V gene has CDR1 SGHNT and CDR2 YENEEA.

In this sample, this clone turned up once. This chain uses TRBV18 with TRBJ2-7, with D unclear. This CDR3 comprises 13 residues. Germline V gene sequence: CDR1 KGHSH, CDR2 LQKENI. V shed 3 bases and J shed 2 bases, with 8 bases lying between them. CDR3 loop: CASSPPGAYEQYV. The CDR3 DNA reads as TGTGCCAGCTCACCGCCAGGAGCCTACGAGCAGTACGTC.

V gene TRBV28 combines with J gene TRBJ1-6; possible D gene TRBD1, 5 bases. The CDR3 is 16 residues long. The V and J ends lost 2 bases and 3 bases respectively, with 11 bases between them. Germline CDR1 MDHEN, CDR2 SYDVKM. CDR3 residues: CASSLGGRGYNSPLHF. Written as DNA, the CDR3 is TGTGCCAGCAGTTTAGGGGGAAGGGGCTATAATTCACCCCTCCACTTT.

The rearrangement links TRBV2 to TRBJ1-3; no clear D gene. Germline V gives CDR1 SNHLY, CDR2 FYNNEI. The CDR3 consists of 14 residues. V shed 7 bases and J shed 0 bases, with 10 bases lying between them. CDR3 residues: CASKGIISGNTIYF. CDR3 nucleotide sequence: TGTGCCAGCAAGGGAATAATCTCTGGAAACACCATATATTTT.

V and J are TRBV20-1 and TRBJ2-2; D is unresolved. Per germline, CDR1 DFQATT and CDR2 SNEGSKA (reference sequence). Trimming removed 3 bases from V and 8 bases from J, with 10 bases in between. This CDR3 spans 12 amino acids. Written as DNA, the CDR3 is TGCAGTGCTAGTGATGGGCCGGGGGAGCTGTTTTTT. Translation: CSASDGPGELFF.

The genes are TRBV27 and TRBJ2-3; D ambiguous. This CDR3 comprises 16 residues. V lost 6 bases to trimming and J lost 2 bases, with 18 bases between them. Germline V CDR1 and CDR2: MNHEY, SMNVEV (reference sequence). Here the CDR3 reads CASSIHYYTDTDTQYF. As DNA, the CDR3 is TGTGCCAGCAGCATTCATTACTATACTGACACAGATACGCAGTATTTT.

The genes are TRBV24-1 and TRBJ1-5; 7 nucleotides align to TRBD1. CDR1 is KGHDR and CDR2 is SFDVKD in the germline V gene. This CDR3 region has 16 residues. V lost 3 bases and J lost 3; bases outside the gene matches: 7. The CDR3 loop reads CATSDRQGSFNQPQHF. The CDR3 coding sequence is TGTGCCACCAGTGATAGACAGGGTTCGTTCAATCAGCCCCAGCATTTT.

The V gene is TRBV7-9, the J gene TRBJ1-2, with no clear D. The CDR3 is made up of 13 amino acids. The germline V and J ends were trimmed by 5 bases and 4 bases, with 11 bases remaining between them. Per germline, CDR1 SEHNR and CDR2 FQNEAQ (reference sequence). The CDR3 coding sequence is TGTGCCAGCAGCCCGACCCCGGGCTATGGCTACACCTTC. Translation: CASSPTPGYGYTF.

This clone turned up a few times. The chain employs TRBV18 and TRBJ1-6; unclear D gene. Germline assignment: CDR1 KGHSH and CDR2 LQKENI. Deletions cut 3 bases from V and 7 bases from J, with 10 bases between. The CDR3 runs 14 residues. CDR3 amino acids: CASSPNRKNSPLHF. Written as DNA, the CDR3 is TGTGCCAGCTCACCCAACCGAAAGAATTCACCCCTCCACTTT.

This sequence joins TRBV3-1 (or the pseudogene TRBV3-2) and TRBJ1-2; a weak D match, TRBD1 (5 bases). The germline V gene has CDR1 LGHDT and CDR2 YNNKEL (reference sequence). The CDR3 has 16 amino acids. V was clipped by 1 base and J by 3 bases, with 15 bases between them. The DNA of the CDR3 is TGTGCCAGCAGCCAAGTTCCTCCGGGAGGGGACTATGGCTACACCTTC. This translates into CASSQVPPGGDYGYTF.

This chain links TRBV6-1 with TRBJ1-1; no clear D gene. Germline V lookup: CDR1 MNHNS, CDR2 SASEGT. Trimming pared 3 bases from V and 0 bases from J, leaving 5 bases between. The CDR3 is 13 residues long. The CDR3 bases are TGTGCCAGCAGTGACGGGATGAACACTGAAGCTTTCTTT. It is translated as CASSDGMNTEAFF.